Sequencing of this TCR beta chain was carried out in a study of cytomegalovirus exposure and HLA in healthy donors. PCR amplification relied on 60 Vbeta primers (plus 13 Jbeta primers). Some clones are missing from TCRdb's copy, which holds only in-frame ones; the method was immunoSEQ multiplex PCR. Found here are about 150,000 clones, 75% to 85% of them singletons; the top ten hold approximately 3.7%. V was shortened by 2 bases and J by 1 base, with 11 bases between the two germline ends. This CDR3 contains 15 residues. In germline, CDR1 is MDHEN, CDR2 SYDVKM. The rearrangement uses TRBV28 and TRBJ2-5; D may be TRBD2 (6 bases). Sequenced material: PBMCs. The sequence was obtained from a human donor in good health. Written as DNA, the CDR3 is TGTGCCAGCAGTTTAGGAGGGGCAAGCCAAGAGACCCAGTACTTC. Translated: CASSLGGASQETQYF.